This entry concerns a single T cell receptor (beta chain). This clonotype was counted a few times. The clone's antigen remains unknown. It has no much larger one-base neighbor in the sample; base qualities were not kept. The CDR3, from cysteine to phenylalanine, totals 16 residues. Of the read, only the CDR3 DNA is kept; its 48 bases are in frame from base 1. After removal of 7 bases from V and 6 bases from J, the junction retains 16 bases not matched to a gene. Per the germline V gene, MGHDK is the CDR1 and SYGVNS is the CDR2. This specimen belongs to a study of blood T cells in healthy people across ages (dated by TCRdb to 2014 to 2015). Some background on the complete study: In model experiments, roughly one uniquely barcoded TCR beta cDNA molecule per two T cells was captured by template switching. The study measured age-related changes in TCR beta repertoire diversity using deep sequencing normalized with unique cDNA molecular identifiers. Four age groups were formed from the donors: young (average 16 years), middle-aged (approximately 40), aged (roughly 59) and long-lived (roughly 81). To avoid experimental bias, donors of different ages were distributed randomly across sequencing lanes. Using the same blood draw, the study looked at two additional independent replicas of 1 million unique cDNA reads for two donors, one aged 18 to 29 and the other aged 80 or older. General study outcomes and caveats: Estimates of total diversity based on one million sequenced T cells were regarded as lower bounds and as underestimates. Compared with the aged group, the long-lived group had more naive CD4+ T cells, fewer expanded clones and increased TCR diversity, suggesting age selection. Because donor CMV infection status was unknown, age-related changes in expanded clonotypes were potentially confounded. Bulk unsorted PBMC profiling prevented conclusive comparison of naive and antigen-experienced compartments. Observed TCR beta diversity per million T cells fell roughly linearly with age, and a significant reduction was already apparent by age roughly 40. Observed TCR beta diversity correlated strongly with the percentage of naive T cells measured by flow cytometry.

Receptor libraries were prepared by 5' RACE. The sequencer listed for this sample is Illumina HiSeq 2500. The second PCR ran for roughly 6 to 11 cycles and used a J-beta primer mix along with a sample-barcoded 5' primer. Each TCR beta cDNA molecule received a unique molecular identifier from a template-switch 5' adaptor carrying 12 random nucleotides. At least 3 million CDR3-containing paired-end reads were obtained from each sample. The Mint cDNA synthesis kit, primed by a TRBC-specific oligonucleotide, was used to synthesize first-strand cDNA from all RNA. Following uracil-DNA glycosylase treatment, all cDNA underwent a first 18-cycle PCR with the universal primers M1SS and BC2_uni_R. In the original analysis: Each sample was normalized by randomly selecting 1 million high-quality reads, each carrying a distinct molecular identifier. Instead of being binned into consensus sequences, reads that shared molecular identifiers were thrown out. MiTCR, with a Q25 quality threshold and the strictest error-elimination algorithm, was used for CDR3 identification, clonotype clustering and error correction. Lower-bound total TCR beta diversity was estimated with a nonparametric unseen species model using Euler transformation. TCRdb trimmed the raw reads at Q25, called clones with MiXCR and kept productive beta chains. For every CDR3 protein sequence, its rows merge into one entry that carries the most common genes and DNA. TCRdb's processing, not the authors', yielded these V and J calls. The sample contains about 320,000 distinct CDR3 sequences, roughly 26% of them found a single time. Roughly 30% of the sample is held by the ten biggest clonotypes.

The donors were about 40 Caucasian individuals from Russia, aged roughly 6 to 90 years, who were systemically healthy. Each donor gave approximately 9.3 milliliters of peripheral blood, collected into EDTA-treated Vacutainer tubes. Ficoll-Paque density-gradient centrifugation was used to isolate PBMCs, with at least 7 million per sample. Trizol reagent was used to extract total RNA from PBMCs, with at least 6 micrograms per sample. For every donor, an aliquot of PBMCs went through flow cytometry to measure the percentages of naive CD45RAhigh/CD27high T cells. The V and J genes are TRBV25-1 and TRBJ2-7, and 9 bases in between align with TRBD2. The clonotype comes from a woman between 65 and 79 years old in good health. Sequences were obtained from blood. The CDR3 in this case is CASTTFDGGRAVEQYF. DNA sequence: TGTGCCAGCACCACATTCGATGGCGGGAGGGCGGTCGAGCAGTACTTC.